This TCR beta chain was documented in a study of graft-versus-host responses after intestinal transplantation. The assay was immunoSEQ multiplex PCR, and TCRdb's table has in-frame clones only and misses some. The repertoire holds 100,000 or so clones, with about 94% as singletons. The CDR3 sequence is 14 residues long. The germline V and J ends were trimmed by 3 bases and 6 bases, with 15 bases remaining between them. Germline loops: CDR1 GTSNPN, CDR2 SVGIG (reference sequence). Points on this clone: Its specificity is not known.

Points from the study as a whole: The authors found GvH clones in recipient marrow, some appearing first in ileum or blood.

This chain uses TRBV30 with TRBJ2-4, with D tentatively TRBD2 (7 bases). The clonotype was recovered from a human donor who received an intestinal transplant. Sequencing was performed on unstimulated CD4+ T cells sorted from spleen or lymph node cells, taken before intestinal transplant. The CDR3 DNA reads TGTGCCTGGAGCACAGGGAGGGTAGGAAACATTCAGTACTTC. Its translation: CAWSTGRVGNIQYF.